A single sample gave rise to the 20 T cell receptor beta chains below, sequenced in a study of vaccination effects on CD4 cells after COVID-19. Profiling relied on immunoSEQ multiplex PCR, and the TCRdb table lists in-frame clones only, not all of them. The sample lists about 39,000 clones; approximately 70% were seen once. The antigens for these receptors are not known. Culture lasted approximately 10 days before CD4+ T cell isolation. All study participants received two doses of BNT162b2 or mRNA-1273 vaccine. The sequences come from CD4+ T cells from PBMCs cultured without peptide, collected after COVID-19 vaccination. The source of these receptors is a human donor who received a COVID-19 vaccine.

The rearrangement joins TRBV14 to TRBJ1-3, with 7 bases that match TRBD1. CDR3 length: 15 residues. Germline CDR1 is SGHDN and CDR2 is FVKESK. With V trimmed by 2 bases and J by 0 bases, 1 base remained unmatched. CDR3 DNA: TGTGCCAGCAGCCAACAGGGGGTCTCTGGAAACACCATATATTTT. Its protein is CASSQQGVSGNTIYF. Filled out from reference TRBV14 and TRBJ1-3, the complete variable domain reads EAGVTQFPSHSVIEKGQTVTLRCDPISGHDNLYWYRRVMGKEIKFLLHFVKESKQDESGMPNNRFLAERTGGTYSTLKVQPAELEDSGVYFCASSQQGVSGNTIYFGEGSWLTVV.

This sequence joins TRBV5-1 and TRBJ2-2; TRBD2 agrees at 9 bases. CDR1 and CDR2 (germline): SGHRS, YFSETQ. The ends lost 2 bases at V and 0 bases at J; junction bases unmatched: 8. The CDR3 consists of 18 residues. As DNA, the CDR3 is TGCGCCAGCAGCTTACTGCGGGGGGGCCGAGCGAACACCGGGGAGCTGTTTTTT. It encodes CASSLLRGGRANTGELFF.

CDR3 bases: TGCGCCAGCAGCAACCGGGGCAACGAGCAGTACTTC. Its translation is CASSNRGNEQYF. The J gene is TRBJ2-7, the V gene TRBV10-1; D assignment may be TRBD1 or TRBD2 (5 bases each). Germline CDR1 and CDR2: WNHNN and SYGVQD (reference sequence). The V end lost 6 bases, the J end lost 5 bases, and 11 bases lay between the germline ends. The CDR3 consists of 12 residues.

This clone has a single count. The rearrangement joins TRBV5-1 to TRBJ2-1; 10 bases are a match to TRBD1. The J segment lost 9 bases and the V segment lost 4 bases, leaving 10 bases of the junction unmatched. The CDR3 covers 15 residues. The germline CDR1 and CDR2 sequences are SGHRS and YFSETQ. This chain's CDR3 is CASSGTGENIGEQFF. In nucleotides, the CDR3 is TGCGCCAGCAGCGGGACAGGGGAAAATATCGGTGAGCAGTTCTTC.

The chain is built from TRBV7-2 and TRBJ2-2; 7 bases are shared with TRBD2. Looked up from germline, CDR1 is SGHTA and CDR2 is FQGNSA. CDR3 length: 14 residues. Trimming took 4 bases from V and 7 from J; bases not matched to a gene: 6. The CDR3 sequence is CASSSVSGGGELFF. The CDR3 DNA reads TGTGCCAGCAGCTCAGTCTCGGGAGGCGGGGAGCTGTTTTTT. Full variable domain (missing parts from reference TRBV7-2 and TRBJ2-2): GAGVSQSPSNKVTEKGKDVELRCDPISGHTALYWYRQSLGQGLEFLIYFQGNSAPDKSGLPSDRFSAERTGGSVSTLTIQRTQQEDSAVYLCASSSVSGGGELFFGEGSRLTVL.

The gene calls are TRBV9 and TRBJ1-2; D gene uncertain. There are 13 residues in the CDR3. V was cut by 6 bases and J by 5 bases, with 14 bases left in between. Germline V gene data show CDR1 as SGDLS and CDR2 as YYNGEE. This chain's CDR3 is CASTPNQLYGYTF. The CDR3 DNA is TGTGCCAGCACCCCGAACCAACTATATGGCTACACCTTC.

This clone turned up a few times. This chain connects TRBV10-3 to TRBJ1-5; no clear D gene. Germline values: CDR1 ENHRY, CDR2 SYGVKD. The CDR3 extends over 12 amino acids. V was cut by 8 bases and J by 4 bases, with 9 bases left in between. This CDR3 is CAIGRQNQPQHF. CDR3 sequence (DNA): TGTGCCATCGGGAGGCAGAATCAGCCCCAGCATTTT.

This clone was seen more than once but under ten times. The V and J genes are TRBV4-1 and TRBJ1-5; possibly TRBD1 for D (6 bases). CDR3 length equals 16 residues. The germline V and J ends were trimmed by 1 base and 4 bases, with 14 bases remaining between them. Germline V CDR1 and CDR2: MGHRA, YSYEKL. CDR3 coding DNA: TGCGCCAGCAGCCAAGTGGTCGGGCAGGGGAATCAGCCCCAGCATTTT. Protein: CASSQVVGQGNQPQHF.

This clone has a handful of counts. CDR3 sequence: CASSPNPPGQGFNQPQHF. CDR3 nucleotides: TGTGCCAGCAGCCCCAACCCACCGGGACAGGGGTTCAATCAGCCCCAGCATTTT. The rearrangement joins TRBV5-6 to TRBJ1-5, with TRBD1 matching 10 bases. This CDR3 region has 18 residues. V shed 4 bases and J 3 bases; nucleotides not matched to a gene: 13. Germline values: CDR1 SGHDT, CDR2 YYEEEE.

This chain joins TRBV5-6 and TRBJ2-7; D uncertain. Germline V lookup: CDR1 SGHDT, CDR2 YYEEEE. The V end lost 0 bases, the J end lost 2 bases, and 9 bases lay between the germline ends. The CDR3 is 14 amino acids. The CDR3 loop reads CASSLGTVTYEQYF. Here the CDR3 DNA reads TGTGCCAGCAGCTTGGGGACGGTAACCTACGAGCAGTACTTC.

The chain carries TRBV9 and TRBJ2-3; D remains ambiguous. Germline CDR1 reads SGDLS; CDR2 reads YYNGEE. The CDR3 is 16 residues long. Trimming left V 0 bases short and J 2 bases short, with 13 bases between. CDR3 coding DNA: TGTGCCAGCAGCGTAGCAGCAGAAAGAGCCACAGATACGCAGTATTTT. Amino acids: CASSVAAERATDTQYF.

The chain uses TRBV4-1 and TRBJ2-7; tentatively, D is TRBD1 (6 bases). The germline V and J ends were trimmed by 0 bases and 0 bases, with 9 bases remaining between them. The CDR3 covers 15 residues. CDR1 is MGHRA, CDR2 YSYEKL, per germline. This chain's CDR3 is CASSQEGHPSYEQYF. The CDR3 nucleotides are TGCGCCAGCAGCCAAGAGGGACATCCCTCCTACGAGCAGTACTTC.

The V and J genes are TRBV5-1 and TRBJ1-2, with a weak D call TRBD1 (5 bases). Trimming pared 3 bases from V and 2 bases from J, leaving 8 bases between. Germline values: CDR1 SGHRS, CDR2 YFSETQ. The CDR3 covers 13 residues. CDR3 in DNA: TGCGCCAGCAGCTCGACAGAAAACTATGGCTACACCTTC. This gives the protein CASSSTENYGYTF. Together with reference TRBV5-1 and TRBJ1-2, the CDR3 gives the full variable domain: KAGVTQTPRYLIKTRGQQVTLSCSPISGHRSVSWYQQTPGQGLQFLFEYFSETQRNKGNFPGRFSGRQFSNSRSEMNVSTLELGDSALYLCASSSTENYGYTFGSGTRLTVV.

V is TRBV2 and J is TRBJ2-1; TRBD1 agrees at 9 bases. This CDR3 spans 14 amino acids. V was clipped by 5 bases and J by 7 bases; unmatched bases: 6. Germline CDR1 and CDR2: SNHLY and FYNNEI. The CDR3 region has the DNA TGTGCCAGCAGTTTCACAGGGGGCCGGAATGAGCAGTTCTTC. Protein sequence: CASSFTGGRNEQFF.

The rearrangement uses TRBV6-1 and TRBJ2-1; 9 bases are shared with TRBD2. This CDR3 comprises 15 residues. Germline V gene data show CDR1 as MNHNS and CDR2 as SASEGT. The ends lost 2 bases at V and 9 bases at J; junction bases unmatched: 8. The DNA for the CDR3 is TGTGCCAGCAGTGAACGACCGCGGGGGGGCAGTGAGCAGTTCTTC. The encoded protein is CASSERPRGGSEQFF.

The chain uses TRBV7-2 and TRBJ2-5; D assignment may be TRBD1 or TRBD2 (6 bases each). CDR3 length: 14 residues. Germline CDR1 SGHTA, CDR2 FQGNSA. With 2 bases removed from V and 4 bases from J, the gap between germline ends came to 11 bases. The CDR3 sequence: CASSLKGGTETQYF. The DNA of the CDR3 is TGTGCCAGCAGCTTAAAGGGGGGTACAGAGACCCAGTACTTC.

A single count supports this clone. The chain carries TRBV7-2 and TRBJ2-3; D gene unclear. The CDR3 spans 15 residues. The germline V gene encodes CDR1 SGHTA and CDR2 FQGNSA. The germline V and J ends were trimmed by 5 bases and 0 bases, with 12 bases remaining between them. The DNA for the CDR3 is TGTGCCAGCAGCCCAGGTGGGTTTAGCACAGATACGCAGTATTTT. Its translation is CASSPGGFSTDTQYF.

This clone was observed a few times. V usage is TRBV10-3 and J usage is TRBJ2-7, with TRBD2 matching 8 bases. The CDR3 runs 13 residues. In germline, CDR1 is ENHRY, CDR2 SYGVKD. J gave up 4 bases and V 6 bases, and 5 bases lay outside the gene matches. DNA for the CDR3: TGTGCCATCAGCGAAGCGGGAGTTTACGAGCAGTACTTC. It specifies CAISEAGVYEQYF.

This clone was observed a few times. V is TRBV6-5 and J is TRBJ2-4, with TRBD1 matching 10 bases. Germline CDR1 reads MNHEY; CDR2 reads SVGAGI. J gave up 3 bases and V 8 bases, and 4 bases lay outside the gene matches. The CDR3 runs to 14 residues. DNA of the CDR3: TGTGCCAGCGTCGGGACAGGGGACAAAAACATTCAGTACTTC. Translating it yields CASVGTGDKNIQYF.

The chain combines TRBV19 with TRBJ1-2; D remains ambiguous. CDR3 length equals 12 residues. The V gene's germline CDR1 is LNHDA and CDR2 SQIVND (reference sequence). The V and J ends lost 3 bases and 5 bases respectively, with 7 bases between them. The CDR3 coding sequence is TGTGCCAGTAGTATCACGGGGTATGGCTACACCTTC. It yields the protein CASSITGYGYTF.